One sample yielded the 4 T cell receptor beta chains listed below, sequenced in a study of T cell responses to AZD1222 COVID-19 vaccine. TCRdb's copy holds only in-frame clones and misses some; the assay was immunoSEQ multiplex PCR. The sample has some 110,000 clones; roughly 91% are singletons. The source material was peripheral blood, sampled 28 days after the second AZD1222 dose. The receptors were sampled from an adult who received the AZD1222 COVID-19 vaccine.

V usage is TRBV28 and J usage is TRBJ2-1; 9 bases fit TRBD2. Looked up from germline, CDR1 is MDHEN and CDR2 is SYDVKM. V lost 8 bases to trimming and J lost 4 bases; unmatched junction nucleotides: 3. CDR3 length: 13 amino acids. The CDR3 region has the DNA TGTGCCAGCGAGCGGGAGGAGTACAATGAGCAGTTCTTC. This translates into CASEREEYNEQFF.

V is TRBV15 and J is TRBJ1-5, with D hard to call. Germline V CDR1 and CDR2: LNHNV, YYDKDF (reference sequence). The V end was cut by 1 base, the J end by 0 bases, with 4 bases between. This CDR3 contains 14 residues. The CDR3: CATSRVDSNQPQHF. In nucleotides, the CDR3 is TGTGCCACCAGCAGAGTTGATAGCAATCAGCCCCAGCATTTT.

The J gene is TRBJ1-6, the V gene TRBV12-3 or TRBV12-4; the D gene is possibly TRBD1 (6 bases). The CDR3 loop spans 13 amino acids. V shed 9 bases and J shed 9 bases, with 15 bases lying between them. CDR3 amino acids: CASKLGGSSPLHF. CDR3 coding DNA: TGTGCCAGTAAACTAGGGGGTTCTTCACCCCTCCACTTT.

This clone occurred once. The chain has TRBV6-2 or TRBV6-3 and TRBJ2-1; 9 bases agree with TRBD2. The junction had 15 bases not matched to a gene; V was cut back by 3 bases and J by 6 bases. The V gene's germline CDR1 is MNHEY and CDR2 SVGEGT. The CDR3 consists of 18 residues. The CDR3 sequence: CASSYFSSLAGASNEQFF. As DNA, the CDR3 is TGTGCCAGCAGTTATTTTTCTTCTTTAGCGGGAGCCTCCAATGAGCAGTTCTTC.